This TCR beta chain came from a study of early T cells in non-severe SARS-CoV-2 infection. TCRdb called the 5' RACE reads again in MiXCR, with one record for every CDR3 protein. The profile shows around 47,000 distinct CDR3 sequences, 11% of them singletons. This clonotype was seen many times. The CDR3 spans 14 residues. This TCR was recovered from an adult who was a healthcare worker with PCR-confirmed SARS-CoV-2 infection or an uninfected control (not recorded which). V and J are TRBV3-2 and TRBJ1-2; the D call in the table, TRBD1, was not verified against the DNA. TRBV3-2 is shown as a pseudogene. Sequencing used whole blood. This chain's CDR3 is CASSQVPWTYGYTF. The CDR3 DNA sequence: TGTGCCAGCAGCCAAGTCCCGTGGACCTATGGCTACACCTTC.